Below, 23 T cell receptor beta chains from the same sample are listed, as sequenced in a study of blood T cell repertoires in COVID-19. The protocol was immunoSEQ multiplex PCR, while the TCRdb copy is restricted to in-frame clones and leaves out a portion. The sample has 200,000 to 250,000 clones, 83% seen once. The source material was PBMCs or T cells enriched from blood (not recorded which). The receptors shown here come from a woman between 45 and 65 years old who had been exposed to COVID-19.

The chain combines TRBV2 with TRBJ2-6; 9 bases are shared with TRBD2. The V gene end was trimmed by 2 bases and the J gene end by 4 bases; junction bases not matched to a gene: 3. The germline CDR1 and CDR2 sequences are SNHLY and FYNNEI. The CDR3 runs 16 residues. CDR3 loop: CASSESGGYGANVLTF. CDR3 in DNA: TGTGCCAGCAGTGAAAGCGGGGGGTACGGGGCCAACGTCCTGACTTTC.

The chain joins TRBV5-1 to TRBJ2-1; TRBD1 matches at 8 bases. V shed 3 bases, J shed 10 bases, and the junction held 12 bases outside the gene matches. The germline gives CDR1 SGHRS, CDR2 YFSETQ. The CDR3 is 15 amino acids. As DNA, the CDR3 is TGCGCCAGCAGCTGGAGCCAGGGGGCTGAGGGGGAGCAGTTCTTC. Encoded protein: CASSWSQGAEGEQFF.

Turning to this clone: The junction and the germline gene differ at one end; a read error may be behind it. The CDR3 DNA follows: TGCGCCCGCAGCCAAGAGCTGGGCGGGGGGGCAAGCGGGGAGCTGTTTTTT. It encodes CARSQELGGGASGELFF. The chain carries TRBV4-3 and TRBJ2-2; 9 bases map to TRBD2. CDR1 and CDR2 (germline): LGHNA, YSLEER. The CDR3 sequence is 17 residues long.

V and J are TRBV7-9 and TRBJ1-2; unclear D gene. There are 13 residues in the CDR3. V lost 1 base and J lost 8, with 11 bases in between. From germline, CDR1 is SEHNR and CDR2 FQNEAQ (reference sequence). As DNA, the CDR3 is TGTGCCAGCAGCTTAGACGGAGGATCCGGCTACACCTTC. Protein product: CASSLDGGSGYTF.

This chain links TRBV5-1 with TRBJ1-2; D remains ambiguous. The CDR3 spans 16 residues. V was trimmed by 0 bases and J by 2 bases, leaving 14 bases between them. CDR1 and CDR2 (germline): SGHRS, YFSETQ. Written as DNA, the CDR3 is TGCGCCAGCAGCTTGGGGTTATCTGGGCAGAACTATGGCTACACCTTC. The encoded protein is CASSLGLSGQNYGYTF.

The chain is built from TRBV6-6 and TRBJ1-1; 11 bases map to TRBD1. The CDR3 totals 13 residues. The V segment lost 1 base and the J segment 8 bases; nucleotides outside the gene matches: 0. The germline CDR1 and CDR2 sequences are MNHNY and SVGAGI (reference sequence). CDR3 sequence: CASSYWDRGEAFF. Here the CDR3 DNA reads TGTGCCAGCAGTTACTGGGACAGGGGGGAAGCTTTCTTT.

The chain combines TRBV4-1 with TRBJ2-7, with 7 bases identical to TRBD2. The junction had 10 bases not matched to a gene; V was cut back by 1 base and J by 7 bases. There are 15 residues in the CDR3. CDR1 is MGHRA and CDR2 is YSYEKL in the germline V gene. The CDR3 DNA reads TGCGCCAGCAGCCAAGGGACTAGAGGCCGGGGAGAGCAGTACTTC. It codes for CASSQGTRGRGEQYF.

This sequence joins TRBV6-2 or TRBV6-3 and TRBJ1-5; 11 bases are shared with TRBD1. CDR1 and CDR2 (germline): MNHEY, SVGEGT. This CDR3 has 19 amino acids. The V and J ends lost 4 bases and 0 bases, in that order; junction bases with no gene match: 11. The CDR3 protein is CASSFRRDRGGNSNQPQHF. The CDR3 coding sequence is TGTGCCAGCAGTTTCCGGAGGGACAGGGGGGGCAATAGCAATCAGCCCCAGCATTTT.

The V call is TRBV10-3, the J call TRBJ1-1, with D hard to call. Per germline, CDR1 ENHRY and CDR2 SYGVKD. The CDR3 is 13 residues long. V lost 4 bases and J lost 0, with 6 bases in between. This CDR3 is CAISVGVNTEAFF. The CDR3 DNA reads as TGTGCCATCAGTGTAGGAGTGAACACTGAAGCTTTCTTT.

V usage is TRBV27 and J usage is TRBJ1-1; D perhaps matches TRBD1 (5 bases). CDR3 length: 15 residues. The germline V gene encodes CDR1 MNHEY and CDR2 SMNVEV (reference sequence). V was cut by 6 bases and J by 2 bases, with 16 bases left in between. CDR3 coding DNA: TGTGCCAGCAGCGACACCGGGACTCTAAACACTGAAGCTTTCTTT. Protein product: CASSDTGTLNTEAFF.

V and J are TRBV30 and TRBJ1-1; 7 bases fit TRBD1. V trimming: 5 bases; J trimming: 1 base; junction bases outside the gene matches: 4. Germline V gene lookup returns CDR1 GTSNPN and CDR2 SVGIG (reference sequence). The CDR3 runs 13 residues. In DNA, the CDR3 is TGTGCCTGGCGGGGACAGCCGAACACTGAAGCTTTCTTT. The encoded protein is CAWRGQPNTEAFF.

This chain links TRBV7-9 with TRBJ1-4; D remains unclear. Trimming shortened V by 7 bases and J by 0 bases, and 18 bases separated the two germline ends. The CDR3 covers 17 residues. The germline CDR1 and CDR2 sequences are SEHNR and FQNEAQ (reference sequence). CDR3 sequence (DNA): TGTGCCAGCACCCTCTCCGGGGTGAGCCCAACTAATGAAAAACTGTTTTTT. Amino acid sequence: CASTLSGVSPTNEKLFF.

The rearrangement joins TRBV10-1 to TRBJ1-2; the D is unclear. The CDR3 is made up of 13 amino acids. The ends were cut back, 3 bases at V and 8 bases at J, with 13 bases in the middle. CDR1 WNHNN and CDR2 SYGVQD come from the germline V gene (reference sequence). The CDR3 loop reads CASSDRRVGGYTF. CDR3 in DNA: TGCGCCAGCAGTGATAGGAGGGTCGGCGGCTACACCTTC.

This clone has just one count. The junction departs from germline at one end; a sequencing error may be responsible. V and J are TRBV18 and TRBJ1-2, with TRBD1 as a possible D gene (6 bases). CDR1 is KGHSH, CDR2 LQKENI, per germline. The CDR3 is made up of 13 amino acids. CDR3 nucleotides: TGTGCCAGCTCACCGAAAGTAGGGGGGGATCCCGTCTTC. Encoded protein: CASSPKVGGDPVF.

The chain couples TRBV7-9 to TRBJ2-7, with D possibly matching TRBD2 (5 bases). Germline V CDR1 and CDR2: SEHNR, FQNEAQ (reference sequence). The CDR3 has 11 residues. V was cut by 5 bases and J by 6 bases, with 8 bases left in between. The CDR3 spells CASSREREQYF. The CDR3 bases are TGTGCCAGCAGCCGGGAACGCGAGCAGTACTTC.

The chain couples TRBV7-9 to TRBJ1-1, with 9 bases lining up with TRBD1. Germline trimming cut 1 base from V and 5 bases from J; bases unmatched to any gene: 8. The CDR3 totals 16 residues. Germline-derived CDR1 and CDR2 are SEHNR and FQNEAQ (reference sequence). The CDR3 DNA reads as TGTGCCAGCAGCTTAGGGTCCGGGACAGGGAGGACTGAAGCTTTCTTT. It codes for CASSLGSGTGRTEAFF.

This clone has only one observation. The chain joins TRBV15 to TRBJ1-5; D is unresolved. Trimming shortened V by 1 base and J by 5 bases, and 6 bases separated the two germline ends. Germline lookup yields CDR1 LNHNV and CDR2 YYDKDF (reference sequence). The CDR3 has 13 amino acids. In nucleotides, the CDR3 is TGTGCCACCAGCAGAGGTTCCGATCAGCCCCAGCATTTT. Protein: CATSRGSDQPQHF.

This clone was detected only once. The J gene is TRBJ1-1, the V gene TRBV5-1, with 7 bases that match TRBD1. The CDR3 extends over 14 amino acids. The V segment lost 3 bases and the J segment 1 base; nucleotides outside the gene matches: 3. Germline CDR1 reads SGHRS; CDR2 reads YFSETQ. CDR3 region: CASSWTGENTEAFF. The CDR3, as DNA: TGCGCCAGCAGCTGGACAGGAGAGAACACTGAAGCTTTCTTT.

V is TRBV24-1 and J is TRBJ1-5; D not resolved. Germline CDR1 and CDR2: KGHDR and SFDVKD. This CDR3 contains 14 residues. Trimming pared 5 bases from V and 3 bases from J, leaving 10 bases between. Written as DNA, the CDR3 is TGTGCCACCAGTGCTACACAGAACAATCAGCCCCAGCATTTT. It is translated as CATSATQNNQPQHF.

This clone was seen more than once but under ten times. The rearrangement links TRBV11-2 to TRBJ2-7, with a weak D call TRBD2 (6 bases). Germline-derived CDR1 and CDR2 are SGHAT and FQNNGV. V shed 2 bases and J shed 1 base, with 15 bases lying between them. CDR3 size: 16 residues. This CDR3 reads CASSLTWDSVSYEQYF. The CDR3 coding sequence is TGTGCCAGCAGCTTAACTTGGGACTCCGTATCCTACGAGCAGTACTTC.

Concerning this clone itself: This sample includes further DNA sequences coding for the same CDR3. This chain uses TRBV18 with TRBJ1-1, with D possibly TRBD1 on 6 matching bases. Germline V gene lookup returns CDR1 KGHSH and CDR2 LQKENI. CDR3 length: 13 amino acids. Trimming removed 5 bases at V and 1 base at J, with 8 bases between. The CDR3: CASSTDRNTEAFF. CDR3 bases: TGTGCCAGCTCAACGGACAGGAACACTGAAGCTTTCTTT.

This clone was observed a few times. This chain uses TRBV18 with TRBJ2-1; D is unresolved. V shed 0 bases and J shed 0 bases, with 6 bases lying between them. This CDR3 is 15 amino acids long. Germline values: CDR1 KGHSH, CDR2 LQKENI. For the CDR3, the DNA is TGTGCCAGCTCACCACCGAGTATCTCCTACAATGAGCAGTTCTTC. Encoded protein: CASSPPSISYNEQFF.

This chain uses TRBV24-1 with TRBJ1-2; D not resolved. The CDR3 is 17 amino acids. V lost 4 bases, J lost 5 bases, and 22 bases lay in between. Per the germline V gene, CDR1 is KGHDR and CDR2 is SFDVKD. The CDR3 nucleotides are TGTGCCACCAGTGACCCTGGCGTGGCGGGCGGTATTTATGGCTACACCTTC. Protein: CATSDPGVAGGIYGYTF.